The 4 T cell receptor beta chains in this list originate from one sample, sequenced in a study of tumor-infiltrating lymphocytes in primary liver carcinoma. Researchers drew blood RNA from unsorted whole blood and extracted germline DNA as well. Total RNA amounting to around 530 ng was the source from which TCR beta cDNA was made with a constant-region primer. Generation of the TCR beta libraries relied on three nested multiplex PCR rounds using slightly modified ARM-PCR. The first two PCR rounds, around 10 cycles each, used TRBV1-TRBV30 forward primers and a C-beta reverse primer. Each CDR3 protein gets one entry after TCRdb re-called the multiplex PCR reads with MiXCR. This sample has some 320,000 distinct CDR3 sequences, with 65% found just once. The sequencing sample was made of peripheral blood. The source of these receptors is a man aged 35 to 55 with primary liver carcinoma and hepatitis B virus infection.

The chain recombines TRBV6-1 with TRBJ2-4; D gene ambiguous. Germline values: CDR1 MNHNS, CDR2 SASEGT. There are 14 residues in the CDR3. The CDR3 loop reads CTGSRDSAVPIQYF. As DNA, the CDR3 is TGTACCGGCAGTCGAGACTCCGCGGTCCCCATTCAGTACTTC.

Of note for this clonotype: At one boundary the junction diverges from the germline segment, which might be a read error. The CDR3 DNA sequence: TGTGCCAGTAGCATAGTGTCGGGGGAAGGTAGTGAGCAGTTTTTC. It is translated as CASSIVSGEGSEQFF. The genes are TRBV11-1 and TRBJ2-1, with D maybe TRBD2 (6 bases). The CDR3 loop spans 15 amino acids. Looked up from germline, CDR1 is SGHAT and CDR2 is FQDESV (reference sequence).

There are many counts of this clonotype. The chain recombines TRBV4-2 with TRBJ2-3, with D possibly TRBD2 on 5 matching bases. Trimming pared 3 bases from V and 4 bases from J, leaving 8 bases between. This CDR3 is 13 amino acids long. From germline, CDR1 is LGHNA and CDR2 YNFKEQ. The CDR3 DNA sequence: TGTGCCAGCAGCCAGCGGGTGGCAGATACGCAGTATTTT. Protein: CASSQRVADTQYF.

On this clonotype itself: It may be a read error: a sequence one base away is much more abundant. In this CDR3 the conserved last residue, phenylalanine or tryptophan, is missing, so a read error is likely. This chain connects TRBV29-1 to TRBJ2-1; 11 bases map to TRBD2. CDR1 is SQVTM and CDR2 is ANQGSEA in the germline V gene. The ends lost 7 bases at V and 8 bases at J; junction bases unmatched: 10. The CDR3 extends over 14 amino acids. Written as DNA, the CDR3 is TGCAGCGCCTGTGATAGCGGGAGGGGTGATGAGCAGTTCCTC. Its translation: CSACDSGRGDEQFL.